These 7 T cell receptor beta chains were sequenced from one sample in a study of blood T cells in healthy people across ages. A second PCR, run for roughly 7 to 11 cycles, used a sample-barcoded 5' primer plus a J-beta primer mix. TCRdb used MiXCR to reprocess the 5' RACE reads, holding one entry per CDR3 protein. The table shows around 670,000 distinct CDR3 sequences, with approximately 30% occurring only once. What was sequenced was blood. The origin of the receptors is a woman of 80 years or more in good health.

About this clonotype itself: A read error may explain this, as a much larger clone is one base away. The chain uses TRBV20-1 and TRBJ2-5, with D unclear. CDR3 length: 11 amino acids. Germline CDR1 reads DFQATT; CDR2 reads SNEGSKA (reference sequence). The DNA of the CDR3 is TGCAGTGCTAGAGAGCAAGAGGCCCAGTACTTC. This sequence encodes CSAREQEAQYF.

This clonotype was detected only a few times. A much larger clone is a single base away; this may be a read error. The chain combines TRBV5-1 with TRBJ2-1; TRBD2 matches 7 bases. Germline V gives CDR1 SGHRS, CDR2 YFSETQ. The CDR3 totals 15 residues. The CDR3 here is CASSLDGGTDNEQVF. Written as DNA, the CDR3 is TGCGCCAGCAGCCTGGACGGGGGGACTGACAATGAGCAGGTCTTC.

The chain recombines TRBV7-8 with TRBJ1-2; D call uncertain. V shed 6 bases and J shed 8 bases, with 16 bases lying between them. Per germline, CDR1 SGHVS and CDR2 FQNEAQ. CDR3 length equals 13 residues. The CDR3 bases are TGTGCCAGCAGGCCCTTCGGGGTCGGGGGCTACACCTTC. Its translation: CASRPFGVGGYTF.

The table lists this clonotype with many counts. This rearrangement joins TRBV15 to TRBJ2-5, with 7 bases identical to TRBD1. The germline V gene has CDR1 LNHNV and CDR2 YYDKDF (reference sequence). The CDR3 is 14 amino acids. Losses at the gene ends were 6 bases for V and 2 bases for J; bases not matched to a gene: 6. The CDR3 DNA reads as TGTGCCACCAGTGGGGCAGGGGGTCAAGAGACCCAGTACTTC. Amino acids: CATSGAGGQETQYF.

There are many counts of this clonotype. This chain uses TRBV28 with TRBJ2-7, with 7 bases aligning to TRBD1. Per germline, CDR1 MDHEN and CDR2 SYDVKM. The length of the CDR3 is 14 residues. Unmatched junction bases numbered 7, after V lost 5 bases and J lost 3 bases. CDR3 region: CASSPWDRGYEQYF. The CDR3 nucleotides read TGTGCCAGCAGTCCATGGGACAGAGGCTACGAGCAGTACTTC.

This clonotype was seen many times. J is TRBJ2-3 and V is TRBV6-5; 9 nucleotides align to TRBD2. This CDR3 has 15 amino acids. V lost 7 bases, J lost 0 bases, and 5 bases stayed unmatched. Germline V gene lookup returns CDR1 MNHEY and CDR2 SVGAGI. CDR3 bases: TGTGCCAGCATCGCTAGCGGGGCAAGCACAGATACGCAGTATTTT. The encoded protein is CASIASGASTDTQYF.

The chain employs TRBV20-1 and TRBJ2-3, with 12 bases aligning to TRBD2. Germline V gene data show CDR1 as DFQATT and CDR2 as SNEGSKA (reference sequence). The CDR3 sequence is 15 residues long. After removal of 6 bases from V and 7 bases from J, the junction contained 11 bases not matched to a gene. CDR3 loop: CSAYLAGGPINTQYF. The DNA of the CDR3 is TGCAGTGCCTACCTAGCGGGGGGGCCTATTAATACGCAGTATTTT.